Below, 7 T cell receptor beta chains from the same sample are listed, as sequenced in a study of OX40 agonist ivuxolimab in advanced cancers. Clones were read by immunoSEQ multiplex PCR, and TCRdb kept only the in-frame ones, dropping some. The sample holds 72,000 or so clones, about 85% seen once. The specimen comprised CD4+ or CD8+ T cells sorted from blood, sampled in a trial of the OX40 agonist ivuxolimab. These receptors were taken from an adult with an advanced solid tumor such as melanoma, head and neck, liver or kidney cancer.

This chain connects TRBV5-1 to TRBJ1-4; D gene ambiguous. The germline V and J ends were trimmed by 6 bases and 0 bases, with 21 bases remaining between them. This CDR3 has 18 residues. The V gene's germline CDR1 is SGHRS and CDR2 YFSETQ. As DNA, the CDR3 is TGCGCCAGCACCTCCGTTCCGCGCAGCATTACAACTAATGAAAAACTGTTTTTT. This sequence encodes CASTSVPRSITTNEKLFF.

This rearrangement joins TRBV10-3 to TRBJ2-3, with 12 bases lining up with TRBD2. The J segment lost 1 base and the V segment lost 4 bases, leaving 0 bases of the junction unmatched. Germline V CDR1 and CDR2: ENHRY, SYGVKD. The CDR3 contains 15 residues. For the CDR3, the DNA is TGTGCCATCAGTGGGACTAGCGGGGGCACAGATACGCAGTATTTT. Amino acid sequence: CAISGTSGGTDTQYF.

The rearrangement joins TRBV7-2 to TRBJ1-3; 9 bases fit TRBD1. CDR1 is SGHTA and CDR2 is FQGNSA in the germline V gene. The CDR3 is 16 amino acids. The J segment lost 1 base and the V segment lost 2 bases, leaving 3 bases of the junction unmatched. CDR3 nucleotides: TGTGCCAGCAGCTTAATGACAGGGGGTTCTGGAAACACCATATATTTT. It is translated as CASSLMTGGSGNTIYF.

The V gene is TRBV5-1, the J gene TRBJ2-1; 7 bases are shared with TRBD1. The CDR3 runs to 16 residues. Germline CDR1 and CDR2: SGHRS and YFSETQ. The junction had 10 bases not matched to a gene; V was cut back by 3 bases and J by 4 bases. As DNA, the CDR3 is TGCGCCAGCAGCTGGGGATCCGGGACAGCATACAATGAGCAGTTCTTC. Encoded protein: CASSWGSGTAYNEQFF.

The chain links TRBV10-2 to TRBJ1-2, with a possible D match to TRBD1 (6 bases). V was cut by 5 bases and J by 4 bases, with 17 bases left in between. The CDR3 contains 15 residues. Germline V gene data show CDR1 as WSHSY and CDR2 as SAAADI. In DNA, the CDR3 is TGCGCCAGCAGTAATCAACAGGGTGCGGCCTATGGCTACACCTTC. Protein product: CASSNQQGAAYGYTF.

The chain recombines TRBV4-2 with TRBJ2-2; no clear D gene. The germline gives CDR1 LGHNA, CDR2 YNFKEQ. The CDR3 covers 14 residues. Between the trimmed V and J ends, which lost 0 bases and 5 bases, there was a span of 7 bases. The CDR3 DNA reads TGTGCCAGCAGCCAAGAGTCCTTAACCGGGGAGCTGTTTTTT. Translated: CASSQESLTGELFF.

The chain is built from TRBV4-3 and TRBJ2-5; D not resolved. The DNA end favors TRBJ2-7, so the J call may be wrong. Germline lookup yields CDR1 LGHNA and CDR2 YSLEER. The CDR3 has 13 residues. CDR3 sequence reads: CASSQNSRNEQYF. CDR3 nucleotide sequence: TGCGCCAGCAGCCAAAATTCTAGAAACGAGCAGTACTTC.